Sequencing of this T cell receptor (beta chain) was carried out in a study of T-cell memory formation after mild COVID-19. J gave up 3 bases and V 2 bases, and 5 bases lay outside the gene matches. Germline V gene data show CDR1 as MNHEY and CDR2 as SVGAGI. This CDR3 is built from 17 residues. TCRdb used MiXCR to reprocess the 5' RACE reads, holding one entry per CDR3 protein. The sample includes 150,000 to 200,000 distinct CDR3 sequences, 25% to 40% of them seen just once. The TCR originated in an adult woman who had mild COVID-19 (a few samples of this study predate the infection). Cell type and time point are not known. J is TRBJ2-3 and V is TRBV6-5; TRBD2 matches at 13 bases. Sequences were obtained from PBMCs or a T cell subset sorted from them (not recorded which). Written as DNA, the CDR3 is TGTGCCAGCAGTTACGGGACTAGCGGGAAGAGGACAGATACGCAGTATTTT. Protein product: CASSYGTSGKRTDTQYF.